This is a list of T cell receptor beta chains from one sample in a study of T cell repertoires in cytomegalovirus infection. TCRdb processed the reads anew with MiXCR; each CDR3 protein has one entry. There are about 97,000 distinct CDR3 sequences in the sample; 15% to 20% occur only once, and around 8.5% lies in the top ten. Sample: PBMCs. These receptors all come from a human donor in good health (CMV status not recorded). Some clones in this sample may be carry-over from other donors' samples. Both conserved end residues are part of each CDR3. The order of the fields is CDR3 DNA, CDR3 protein, clone size, J gene, V gene, D gene. D genes are given only for firm matches. Clone size, where shown, is once, few, many, or a class for clones that have expanded.

cdr3_nt: TGCAGTGCCCGACGGGGCGGGGGGCAAGAGACCCAGTACTTC; cdr3_aa: CSARRGGGQETQYF; clone_size: few; j_call: TRBJ2-5; v_call: TRBV20-1; d_call: TRBD2
cdr3_nt: TGTGCCAGCAGGACCAGGGTGAAAATCACTGAAGCTTTCTTT; cdr3_aa: CASRTRVKITEAFF; clone_size: many; j_call: TRBJ1-1; v_call: TRBV6-1; d_call: NA
cdr3_nt: TGCAGTGCTAAGGCAGGGGGCGGATACGGCACAGATACGCAGTATTTT; cdr3_aa: CSAKAGGGYGTDTQYF; clone_size: few; j_call: TRBJ2-3; v_call: TRBV20-1; d_call: TRBD1
cdr3_nt: TGTGCCAGCAGCAGGCTAGCGGGGGCTAAGAATGAGCAGTTCTTC; cdr3_aa: CASSRLAGAKNEQFF; clone_size: NA; j_call: TRBJ2-1; v_call: TRBV5-6; d_call: TRBD2
cdr3_nt: TGTGCCAGCAGCTTAGCCCGGTGGCCTTGGAATGAGCAGTTCTTC; cdr3_aa: CASSLARWPWNEQFF; clone_size: few; j_call: TRBJ2-1; v_call: TRBV11-2; d_call: NA
cdr3_nt: TGTGCCAGCAGCTTTCAGCGGGGGGCCCGAGATACGCAGTATTTT; cdr3_aa: CASSFQRGARDTQYF; clone_size: many; j_call: TRBJ2-3; v_call: TRBV7-2; d_call: TRBD2
cdr3_nt: TGTGCCAGCAGCCTGGGACAGGGATTCTACAATGAGCAGTTCTTC; cdr3_aa: CASSLGQGFYNEQFF; clone_size: many; j_call: TRBJ2-1; v_call: TRBV7-2; d_call: TRBD1
cdr3_nt: TGTGCCAGCAGCTTAGGGACTAGCGGGGGAGCCCAAGAGACCCAGTACTTC; cdr3_aa: CASSLGTSGGAQETQYF; clone_size: many; j_call: TRBJ2-5; v_call: TRBV7-8; d_call: TRBD2
cdr3_nt: TGTGCCAGCAGCTTAGACAGATATATCTACGAGCAGTACTTC; cdr3_aa: CASSLDRYIYEQYF; clone_size: many; j_call: TRBJ2-7; v_call: TRBV7-2; d_call: NA
cdr3_nt: TGTGCCAGCCAGGTAGGGACGGCCCTTTCAGATACGCAGTATTTT; cdr3_aa: CASQVGTALSDTQYF; clone_size: NA; j_call: TRBJ2-3; v_call: TRBV7-3; d_call: NA
cdr3_nt: TGCAGCGGTGGACAGGGGCTGAGGACTGAAGCTTTCTTT; cdr3_aa: CSGGQGLRTEAFF; clone_size: NA; j_call: TRBJ1-1; v_call: TRBV29-1; d_call: TRBD1
cdr3_nt: TGTGCCAGCAGCCACAGGGTAGAGACTGAAGCTTTCTTT; cdr3_aa: CASSHRVETEAFF; clone_size: few; j_call: TRBJ1-1; v_call: TRBV14; d_call: NA
cdr3_nt: TGTGCCAGCAGCTTACGAGGACAGGGTCTAGGGGAGACCCAGTACTTC; cdr3_aa: CASSLRGQGLGETQYF; clone_size: NA; j_call: TRBJ2-5; v_call: TRBV7-6; d_call: TRBD1
cdr3_nt: TGTGCCAGCAGTTCTCTTTGGACCTCCTACAATGAGCAGTTCTTC; cdr3_aa: CASSSLWTSYNEQFF; clone_size: many; j_call: TRBJ2-1; v_call: TRBV7-9; d_call: NA
cdr3_nt: TGCAGTGCGGGTCAGACAGGGGGCGGCAATCAGCCCCAGCATTTT; cdr3_aa: CSAGQTGGGNQPQHF; clone_size: NA; j_call: TRBJ1-5; v_call: TRBV20-1; d_call: TRBD1
cdr3_nt: TGTGCCAGCAGCACTAGCGGGGTTAACACAGATACGCAGTATTTT; cdr3_aa: CASSTSGVNTDTQYF; clone_size: many; j_call: TRBJ2-3; v_call: TRBV7-2; d_call: TRBD2
cdr3_nt: TGTGCCAGCAGCTCACAGGGGTATGGGACAGATACGCAGTATTTT; cdr3_aa: CASSSQGYGTDTQYF; clone_size: many; j_call: TRBJ2-3; v_call: TRBV7-2; d_call: TRBD1
cdr3_nt: TGTGCCAGCAGTTTATTCGGGCAGGGGGATTCACCCCTCCACTTT; cdr3_aa: CASSLFGQGDSPLHF; clone_size: many; j_call: TRBJ1-6; v_call: TRBV12-3/TRBV12-4; d_call: TRBD1
cdr3_nt: TGTGCCAGCAGCCCCCGACCCCGGTCGAAAGGGGCCGGGGAGCTGTTTTTT; cdr3_aa: CASSPRPRSKGAGELFF; clone_size: NA; j_call: TRBJ2-2; v_call: TRBV7-4; d_call: NA
cdr3_nt: TGTGCCAGCAGAGGTTCCCTGAACACTGAAGCTTTCTTT; cdr3_aa: CASRGSLNTEAFF; clone_size: few; j_call: TRBJ1-1; v_call: TRBV6-2/TRBV6-3; d_call: NA
cdr3_nt: TGTGCCACCAGAGACCGGGGGGAGCTGTTTTTT; cdr3_aa: CATRDRGELFF; clone_size: many; j_call: TRBJ2-2; v_call: TRBV24-1; d_call: NA
cdr3_nt: TGCGCCAGCAGCCATATAGGGACAGGGGGATTTGAGACCCAGTACTTC; cdr3_aa: CASSHIGTGGFETQYF; clone_size: NA; j_call: TRBJ2-5; v_call: TRBV4-1; d_call: TRBD1
cdr3_nt: TGCGCCAGCAGTTTCGGCCAGGAAGATCAGCCCCAGCATTTT; cdr3_aa: CASSFGQEDQPQHF; clone_size: few; j_call: TRBJ1-5; v_call: TRBV5-1; d_call: NA
cdr3_nt: TGTGCCAGCAGCCTTGGCCGGGACACACGCACCGGGGAGCTGTTTTTT; cdr3_aa: CASSLGRDTRTGELFF; clone_size: NA; j_call: TRBJ2-2; v_call: TRBV28; d_call: NA
cdr3_nt: TGCAGCGCAAAAAAGTCTACGGATACGCAGTATTTT; cdr3_aa: CSAKKSTDTQYF; clone_size: NA; j_call: TRBJ2-3; v_call: TRBV29-1; d_call: NA
cdr3_nt: TGTGCCAGCAGCTTAGGGCGGACTGGAGATGAAGCTTTCTTT; cdr3_aa: CASSLGRTGDEAFF; clone_size: many; j_call: TRBJ1-1; v_call: TRBV11-2; d_call: NA
cdr3_nt: TGTGCCAGCAGCTTGTCAGCGGGGGGCTCTGGGGCCAACGTCCTGACTTTC; cdr3_aa: CASSLSAGGSGANVLTF; clone_size: few; j_call: TRBJ2-6; v_call: TRBV7-2; d_call: TRBD2
cdr3_nt: TGTGCCAGCAGTCGACAGGGAAATCAAGAGACCCAGTACTTC; cdr3_aa: CASSRQGNQETQYF; clone_size: many; j_call: TRBJ2-5; v_call: TRBV2; d_call: TRBD1
cdr3_nt: TGTGCCAGCAGCCAAGATCGGGCGGTTAATTCACCCCTCCACTTT; cdr3_aa: CASSQDRAVNSPLHF; clone_size: few; j_call: TRBJ1-6; v_call: TRBV14; d_call: NA
cdr3_nt: TGTGCCAGCAGCCAAGTGAAAGGTGAGCAGTTCTTC; cdr3_aa: CASSQVKGEQFF; clone_size: few; j_call: TRBJ2-1; v_call: TRBV11-3; d_call: NA